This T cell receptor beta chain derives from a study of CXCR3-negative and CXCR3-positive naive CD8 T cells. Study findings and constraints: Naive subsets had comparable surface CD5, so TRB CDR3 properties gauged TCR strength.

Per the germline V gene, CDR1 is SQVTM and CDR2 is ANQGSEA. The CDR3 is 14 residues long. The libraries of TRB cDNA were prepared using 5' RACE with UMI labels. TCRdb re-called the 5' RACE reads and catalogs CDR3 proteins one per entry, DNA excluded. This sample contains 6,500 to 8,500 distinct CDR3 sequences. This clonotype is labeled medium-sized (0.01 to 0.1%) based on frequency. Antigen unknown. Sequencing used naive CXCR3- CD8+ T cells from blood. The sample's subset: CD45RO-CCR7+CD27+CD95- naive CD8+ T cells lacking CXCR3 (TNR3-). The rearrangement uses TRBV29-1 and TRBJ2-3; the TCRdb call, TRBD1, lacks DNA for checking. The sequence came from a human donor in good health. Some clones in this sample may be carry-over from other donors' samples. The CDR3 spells CSVDRGRGTDTQYF.